Sequencing of this TCR beta chain was carried out in a study of T cell repertoires in cytomegalovirus infection. TCRdb recomputed calls from the reads with MiXCR, one row per CDR3 protein. The table shows more than 200,000 distinct CDR3 sequences, with approximately 9.1% occurring only once. Study observations and caveats: HLA-C-restricted CMV-specific TCR beta clonotypes were dominant in the ex vivo response. Cumulative frequency of public TCR beta families picked out carriers of CMV plus the relevant HLA.

This CDR3 comprises 18 residues. V lost 0 bases and J lost 2; bases outside the gene matches: 8. Germline V gene lookup returns CDR1 SGHTA and CDR2 FQGNSA. Many counts were recorded for this clonotype. No antigen is known for it. The source is a human donor in good health (CMV status not recorded). Some clones in this sample may be carry-over from other donors' samples. The rearrangement links TRBV7-2 to TRBJ2-3; 10 nucleotides match TRBD2. Sequenced input: PBMCs. Written as DNA, the CDR3 is TGTGCCAGCAGCTTAGCGCTTCTAGCGGGGGTTATCACAGATACGCAGTATTTT. This encodes CASSLALLAGVITDTQYF. Combining the CDR3 with reference TRBV7-2 and TRBJ2-3 gives the whole variable domain GAGVSQSPSNKVTEKGKDVELRCDPISGHTALYWYRQSLGQGLEFLIYFQGNSAPDKSGLPSDRFSAERTGGSVSTLTIQRTQQEDSAVYLCASSLALLAGVITDTQYFGPGTRLTVL.